What follows are 29 T cell receptor beta chains derived from one specimen sequenced in a study of Ad26.COV2.S vaccination and SARS-CoV-2 variants. Profiling relied on immunoSEQ multiplex PCR, and the TCRdb table lists in-frame clones only, not all of them. The repertoire holds some 370,000 clones, with about 83% as singletons. This sample's treatment: around 19 received Ad26.COV2.S at low or high dose, single or two shots; a few received placebo; per-sample allocation not given. On day 63 after the first injection, vaccine and placebo recipients gave samples. The material was peripheral blood, obtained in a trial of Ad26.COV2.S vaccine versus placebo. These receptors were taken from a person aged 18-60 years who received the Ad26.COV2.S COVID-19 vaccine or a placebo.

The CDR3 DNA reads TGTGCCAGTAGTCCGGACGTTGTGACCCAGTACTTC. Translation gives CASSPDVVTQYF. The chain is built from TRBV19 and TRBJ2-5; no definite D call. V was cut by 5 bases and J by 7 bases, with 11 bases left in between. This CDR3 is 12 amino acids long. Germline CDR1 and CDR2: LNHDA and SQIVND (reference sequence).

This chain links TRBV7-2 with TRBJ2-5, with TRBD2 matching 7 bases. Germline-derived CDR1 and CDR2 are SGHTA and FQGNSA. This CDR3 has 16 amino acids. The trim removed 2 bases at V and 2 bases at J, leaving 8 bases unmatched. The CDR3 coding sequence is TGTGCCAGCAGCTTAAGGTCGGGGGGTTTACAAGAGACCCAGTACTTC. Protein: CASSLRSGGLQETQYF.

The chain combines TRBV9 with TRBJ1-3; D is perhaps TRBD1 (5 bases). The CDR3 loop spans 15 amino acids. Germline values: CDR1 SGDLS, CDR2 YYNGEE. V shed 4 bases and J shed 0 bases, with 11 bases lying between them. CDR3 nucleotides: TGTGCCAGCAGCCCCGGGGCTTTCTCTGGAAACACCATATATTTT. Its translation: CASSPGAFSGNTIYF.

The CDR3 nucleotides are TGTGCCAGCAGCCCTAGGCCAGGGACGGATGGCTACACCTTC. Protein sequence: CASSPRPGTDGYTF. The chain is built from TRBV7-9 and TRBJ1-2; D may be TRBD1 (5 bases). V dropped 5 bases and J dropped 6 bases, with 16 bases sitting between them. Looked up from germline, CDR1 is SEHNR and CDR2 is FQNEAQ (reference sequence). CDR3 length: 14 residues.

This clone was seen once. The CDR3 DNA reads as TGTGCCAGCAGCCTCACCCCGACTAGCGGGGGCGAAGAGACCCAGTACTTC. Translation: CASSLTPTSGGEETQYF. The V call is TRBV4-2, the J call TRBJ2-5; 12 bases map to TRBD2. The CDR3 sequence is 17 residues long. Losses at the gene ends were 4 bases for V and 3 bases for J; bases not matched to a gene: 9. The germline CDR1 and CDR2 sequences are LGHNA and YNFKEQ.

This sequence joins TRBV27 and TRBJ2-7; D is unresolved. There are 16 residues in the CDR3. Per germline, CDR1 MNHEY and CDR2 SMNVEV (reference sequence). Deletions cut 7 bases from V and 5 bases from J, with 24 bases between. The CDR3 spells CASTKLGARGVDEQYF. The CDR3 region has the DNA TGTGCCAGCACGAAACTCGGAGCGAGAGGAGTCGACGAGCAGTACTTC.

CDR3 residues: CATLRDRGDTQYF. In nucleotides, the CDR3 is TGTGCCACCCTGAGAGACAGGGGAGATACGCAGTATTTT. The chain recombines TRBV15 with TRBJ2-3; 8 bases fit TRBD1. CDR3 size: 13 residues. Germline CDR1 is LNHNV and CDR2 is YYDKDF (reference sequence). Germline trimming cut 8 bases from V and 5 bases from J; bases unmatched to any gene: 6.

J is TRBJ1-1 and V is TRBV5-4, with no clear D. The CDR3 spans 13 residues. The germline CDR1 and CDR2 sequences are SGHNT and YYREEE (reference sequence). V was clipped by 5 bases and J by 1 base, with 9 bases between them. The CDR3 protein is CASRPLSNTEAFF. The CDR3, as DNA: TGTGCCAGCAGACCACTATCGAACACTGAAGCTTTCTTT.

The chain is built from TRBV7-2 and TRBJ1-2; D remains unclear. There are 17 residues in the CDR3. Germline V gene sequence: CDR1 SGHTA, CDR2 FQGNSA. V shed 11 bases and J shed 8 bases, with 33 bases lying between them. CDR3 amino acids: CALSLEPSVNPFWGYTF. The CDR3, as DNA: TGTGCCCTCAGCTTAGAGCCCAGCGTTAATCCCTTTTGGGGCTACACCTTC.

The gene calls are TRBV5-4 and TRBJ2-2; TRBD2 matches 13 bases. The CDR3 length is 17 residues. Per the germline V gene, CDR1 is SGHNT and CDR2 is YYREEE (reference sequence). V trimming: 4 bases; J trimming: 3 bases; junction bases outside the gene matches: 6. The CDR3: CASSPGLAGAYTGELFF. As DNA, the CDR3 is TGTGCCAGCAGCCCTGGACTAGCGGGAGCTTACACCGGGGAGCTGTTTTTT.

The chain couples TRBV10-3 to TRBJ1-5, with a tentative D call TRBD1 (6 bases). V shed 8 bases and J shed 5 bases, with 10 bases lying between them. Germline CDR1 ENHRY, CDR2 SYGVKD. The CDR3 sequence is 12 residues long. CDR3 residues: CAIGNRDQPQHF. DNA of the CDR3: TGTGCCATCGGAAACAGGGATCAGCCCCAGCATTTT.

The chain uses TRBV5-5 and TRBJ1-1, with D uncertain. Germline loops: CDR1 SGHKS, CDR2 YYEKEE (reference sequence). The CDR3 loop spans 13 amino acids. Trimming removed 2 bases from V and 4 bases from J, with 9 bases in between. The CDR3 is CASSFGVGTEAFF. CDR3 coding DNA: TGTGCCAGCAGCTTCGGGGTTGGCACTGAAGCTTTCTTT.

The rearrangement joins TRBV11-1 to TRBJ2-1, with D tentatively TRBD2 (5 bases). V lost 4 bases and J lost 1, with 11 bases in between. This CDR3 is built from 15 residues. Germline values: CDR1 SGHAT, CDR2 FQDESV (reference sequence). CDR3 loop: CASSSRWRSYNEQFF. The CDR3 DNA sequence: TGTGCCAGCAGCTCGCGTTGGAGGTCCTACAATGAGCAGTTCTTC.

V is TRBV5-1 and J is TRBJ1-1; possible D gene TRBD1, 6 bases. The CDR3 covers 13 residues. The V gene's germline CDR1 is SGHRS and CDR2 YFSETQ. The V and J ends lost 6 bases and 1 base respectively, with 10 bases between them. This CDR3 reads CASKQGRNTEAFF. CDR3 DNA: TGCGCCAGCAAACAGGGCCGGAACACTGAAGCTTTCTTT.

J is TRBJ1-2 and V is TRBV11-2; D ambiguous. This CDR3 comprises 11 residues. The germline gives CDR1 SGHAT, CDR2 FQNNGV. Trimming left V 6 bases short and J 6 bases short, with 8 bases between. CDR3 coding DNA: TGTGCCAGCAGGGGCTGGGATGGCTACACCTTC. Encoded protein: CASRGWDGYTF. Full variable domain (rest looked up from reference TRBV11-2 and TRBJ1-2): EAGVAQSPRYKIIEKRQSVAFWCNPISGHATLYWYQQILGQGPKLLIQFQNNGVVDDSQLPKDRFSAERLKGVDSTLKIQPAKLEDSAVYLCASRGWDGYTFGSGTRLTVV.

This clone occurred once. The rearrangement uses TRBV9 and TRBJ2-7; D ambiguous. This CDR3 comprises 15 residues. Germline V gene sequence: CDR1 SGDLS, CDR2 YYNGEE. Trimming pared 3 bases from V and 7 bases from J, leaving 20 bases between. DNA of the CDR3: TGTGCCAGCAGCGCCCTCCCGGACCCAGAAGGGGAGCAGTACTTC. It encodes CASSALPDPEGEQYF.

This chain joins TRBV7-2 and TRBJ2-1, with D tentatively TRBD1 or TRBD2 (5 bases each). Trimming left V 5 bases short and J 0 bases short, with 17 bases between. CDR1 is SGHTA and CDR2 is FQGNSA in the germline V gene. CDR3 length: 17 residues. The CDR3 nucleotides are TGTGCCAGCAGCCCCCCGGGGACCAATCCCTCCTACAATGAGCAGTTCTTC. The encoded protein is CASSPPGTNPSYNEQFF.

The chain is built from TRBV27 and TRBJ2-1, with D perhaps matching TRBD2 (6 bases). Germline values: CDR1 MNHEY, CDR2 SMNVEV (reference sequence). The CDR3 is made up of 15 amino acids. Trimming removed 3 bases at V and 5 bases at J, with 14 bases between. The CDR3 DNA reads as TGTGCCAGCAGTTTTCCCGGGGGACTTAACAATGAGCAGTTCTTC. Its protein is CASSFPGGLNNEQFF.

The CDR3 here is CASRDRASTDTQYF. Written as DNA, the CDR3 is TGTGCCAGTCGAGACAGGGCTTCCACAGATACGCAGTATTTT. The V and J genes are TRBV19 and TRBJ2-3, with 7 bases fitting TRBD1. The V gene end was trimmed by 8 bases and the J gene end by 2 bases; junction bases not matched to a gene: 7. The CDR3 runs to 14 residues. The V gene's germline CDR1 is LNHDA and CDR2 SQIVND (reference sequence).

The rearrangement joins TRBV5-4 to TRBJ2-1; the D is unclear. Germline V gives CDR1 SGHNT, CDR2 YYREEE (reference sequence). The V gene lost 2 bases and the J gene lost 1 base, with 7 bases spanning the gap. The CDR3 loop spans 14 amino acids. The CDR3 loop is CASSLEPSYNEQFF. The CDR3 DNA sequence: TGTGCCAGCAGCTTAGAGCCTTCCTACAATGAGCAGTTCTTC.

This clone was seen only a few times. This chain joins TRBV5-4 and TRBJ2-5; 11 bases are a match to TRBD2. CDR1 and CDR2 (germline): SGHNT, YYREEE (reference sequence). This CDR3 spans 14 amino acids. Losses at the gene ends were 1 base for V and 4 bases for J; bases not matched to a gene: 0. CDR3 coding DNA: TGTGCCAGCAGCTTGACTAGCGGGAGAGAGACCCAGTACTTC. This gives the protein CASSLTSGRETQYF.

The chain has TRBV5-5 and TRBJ2-5, with a weak D call TRBD2 (6 bases). Germline V gene sequence: CDR1 SGHKS, CDR2 YYEKEE (reference sequence). This CDR3 contains 13 residues. The V end was cut by 0 bases, the J end by 4 bases, with 7 bases between. The CDR3: CASSLGRGETQYF. The CDR3 DNA reads TGTGCCAGCAGCTTGGGGAGGGGAGAGACCCAGTACTTC. Complete variable domain (other parts from reference TRBV5-5 and TRBJ2-5): DAGVTQSPTHLIKTRGQQVTLRCSPISGHKSVSWYQQVLGQGPQFIFQYYEKEERGRGNFPDRFSARQFPNYSSELNVNALLLGDSALYLCASSLGRGETQYFGPGTRLLVL.

This clone has just a few counts. The V gene is TRBV2, the J gene TRBJ2-7, with 12 bases identical to TRBD2. Germline-derived CDR1 and CDR2 are SNHLY and FYNNEI. Trimming at V came to 5 bases and at J to 3 bases, leaving 5 bases not matched to a gene. The CDR3 loop spans 15 amino acids. The CDR3 spells CASSYSTSGGYEQYF. The CDR3 DNA reads as TGTGCCAGCAGTTACTCGACTAGCGGGGGCTACGAGCAGTACTTC.

The chain recombines TRBV28 with TRBJ1-4; unclear D gene. The CDR3 is 13 amino acids. The germline V gene has CDR1 MDHEN and CDR2 SYDVKM. Trimming removed 8 bases from V and 5 bases from J, with 12 bases in between. For the CDR3, the DNA is TGTGCCAGCCGGGGTGGGAGCAATGAAAAACTGTTTTTT. Protein product: CASRGGSNEKLFF.

The chain recombines TRBV4-2 with TRBJ2-2, with TRBD1 as a possible D gene (5 bases). Trimming stripped 11 bases from V and 4 bases from J, with 14 bases between. CDR1 and CDR2 from the germline V gene are LGHNA and YNFKEQ. The CDR3 covers 13 residues. CDR3 sequence reads: CAAKGAATGELFF. For the CDR3, the DNA is TGTGCCGCCAAAGGGGCCGCCACCGGGGAGCTGTTTTTT.

Comments on this clone: Other DNA sequences in this specimen translate into the identical CDR3. The CDR3 sequence is CASTRGLNTEAFF. The CDR3, as DNA: TGTGCCAGCACCAGGGGGCTGAACACTGAAGCTTTCTTT. The V and J genes are TRBV6-5 and TRBJ1-1; 8 nucleotides agree with TRBD1. With V trimmed by 7 bases and J by 0 bases, 1 base remained unmatched. The germline V gene encodes CDR1 MNHEY and CDR2 SVGAGI. The CDR3 contains 13 residues.

V gene TRBV4-3 combines with J gene TRBJ1-6, with D unclear. The CDR3 consists of 15 residues. CDR1 is LGHNA, CDR2 YSLEER, per germline. Trimming removed 1 base at V and 3 bases at J, with 7 bases between. Written as DNA, the CDR3 is TGCGCCAGCAGCCAAGGAGGCGGCTATAATTCACCCCTCCACTTT. It yields the protein CASSQGGGYNSPLHF.

The chain combines TRBV14 with TRBJ1-6; TRBD1 is a possible D gene (6 bases). Trimming shortened V by 2 bases and J by 8 bases, and 25 bases separated the two germline ends. CDR1 SGHDN and CDR2 FVKESK come from the germline V gene. CDR3 size: 19 residues. As DNA, the CDR3 is TGTGCCAGCAGCCAACATCCCTGGGGTAACAGGGAAAAGGATTCACCCCTCCACTTT. It specifies CASSQHPWGNREKDSPLHF. The variable domain in full, completed from reference TRBV14 and TRBJ1-6, reads EAGVTQFPSHSVIEKGQTVTLRCDPISGHDNLYWYRRVMGKEIKFLLHFVKESKQDESGMPNNRFLAERTGGTYSTLKVQPAELEDSGVYFCASSQHPWGNREKDSPLHFGNGTRLTVT.

This rearrangement joins TRBV2 to TRBJ1-2; no reliable D call. Germline V gene data show CDR1 as SNHLY and CDR2 as FYNNEI. The CDR3 has 12 residues. Between the trimmed V and J ends, which lost 9 bases and 4 bases, there was a span of 12 bases. CDR3 protein: CASRGQVYGYTF. CDR3 in DNA: TGTGCCAGTCGGGGTCAGGTCTATGGCTACACCTTC.